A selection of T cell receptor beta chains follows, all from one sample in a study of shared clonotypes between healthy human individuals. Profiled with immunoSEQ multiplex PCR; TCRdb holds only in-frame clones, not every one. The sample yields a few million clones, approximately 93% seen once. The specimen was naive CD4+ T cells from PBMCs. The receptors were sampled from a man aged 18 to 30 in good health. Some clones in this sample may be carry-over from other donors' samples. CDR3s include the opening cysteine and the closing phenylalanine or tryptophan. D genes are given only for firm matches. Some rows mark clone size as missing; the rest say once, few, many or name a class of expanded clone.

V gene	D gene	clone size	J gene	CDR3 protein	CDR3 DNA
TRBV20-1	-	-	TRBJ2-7	CSARAWDEQYF	TGCAGTGCTCGGGCCTGGGACGAGCAGTACTTC
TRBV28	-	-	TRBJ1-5	CASSFFARHNQPQHF	TGTGCCAGCAGTTTTTTCGCCCGACACAATCAGCCCCAGCATTTT
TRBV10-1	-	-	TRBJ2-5	CAIRWQYQETQYF	TGCGCCATCCGTTGGCAGTACCAAGAGACCCAGTACTTC
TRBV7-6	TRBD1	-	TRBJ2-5	CASSLVGTGVRETQYF	TGTGCCAGCAGCTTAGTCGGGACAGGGGTCAGGGAGACCCAGTACTTC
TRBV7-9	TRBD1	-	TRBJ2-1	CASSLARQGASYNEQFF	TGTGCCAGCAGCTTAGCTAGGCAGGGGGCATCCTACAATGAGCAGTTCTTC
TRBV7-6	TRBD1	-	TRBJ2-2	CASSSTGVGNTGELFF	TGTGCCAGCAGCTCGACAGGGGTCGGGAACACCGGGGAGCTGTTTTTT
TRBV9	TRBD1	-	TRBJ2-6	CASTRTGGSPSGANVLTF	TGTGCCAGCACCCGTACAGGGGGCTCTCCCTCTGGGGCCAACGTCCTGACTTTC
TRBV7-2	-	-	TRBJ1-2	CASSSRAPSHTF	TGTGCCAGCAGCTCCCGGGCCCCCAGTCACACCTTC
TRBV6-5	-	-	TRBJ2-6	CASSAQGFGANVLTF	TGTGCCAGCAGTGCTCAGGGGTTTGGGGCCAACGTCCTGACTTTC
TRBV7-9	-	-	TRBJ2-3	CASSSGGSDTQYF	TGTGCCAGCAGCTCCGGCGGGTCAGATACGCAGTATTTT
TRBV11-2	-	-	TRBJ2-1	CASSPGTRTYNEQFF	TGTGCCAGCAGCCCCGGGACCAGAACCTACAATGAGCAGTTCTTC
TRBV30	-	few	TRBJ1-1	CAWSVMSQTEAFF	TGTGCCTGGAGTGTAATGTCCCAGACTGAAGCTTTCTTT
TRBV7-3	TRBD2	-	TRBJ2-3	CASSLRASGALATGTDTQYF	TGTGCCAGCAGCTTAAGAGCTAGCGGAGCTCTGGCTACCGGCACAGATACGCAGTATTTT
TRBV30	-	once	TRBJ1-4	CAWSGRGANEKLFF	TGTGCCTGGAGCGGTAGAGGGGCTAATGAAAAACTGTTTTTT
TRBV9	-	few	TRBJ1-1	CASSVGQANTEAFF	TGTGCCAGCAGCGTAGGACAGGCGAACACTGAAGCTTTCTTT
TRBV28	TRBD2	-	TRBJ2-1	CASIGTAGGRYSYNEQFF	TGTGCCAGCATCGGTACAGCGGGAGGACGTTACTCCTACAATGAGCAGTTCTTC
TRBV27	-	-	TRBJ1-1	CASSLSKTGWNTEAFF	TGTGCCAGCAGTTTATCGAAAACAGGGTGGAACACTGAAGCTTTCTTT
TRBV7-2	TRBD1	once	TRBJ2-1	CASSWGTGGNEQFF	TGTGCCAGCAGCTGGGGGACAGGGGGAAATGAGCAGTTCTTC
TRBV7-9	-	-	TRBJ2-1	CASSFFGGNEQFF	TGTGCCAGCAGCTTTTTCGGGGGCAATGAGCAGTTCTTC
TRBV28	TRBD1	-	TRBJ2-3	CASSSGTDSTDTQYF	TGTGCCAGCAGTTCCGGGACAGATTCCACAGATACGCAGTATTTT
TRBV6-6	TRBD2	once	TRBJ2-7	CASGRSSGRVYEQYF	TGTGCCAGCGGACGTTCTAGCGGGAGGGTTTACGAGCAGTACTTC
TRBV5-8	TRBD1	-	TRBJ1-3	CASTRKTGAGNTIYF	TGTGCCAGCACTCGGAAGACAGGGGCTGGAAACACCATATATTTT
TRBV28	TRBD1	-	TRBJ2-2	CASSSYRGTPYTGELFF	TGTGCCAGCAGCAGCTACAGGGGGACCCCTTACACCGGGGAGCTGTTTTTT
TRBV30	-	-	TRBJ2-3	CAWSFKSTDTQYF	TGTGCCTGGAGTTTCAAAAGCACAGATACGCAGTATTTT
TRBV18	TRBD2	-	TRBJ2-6	CASSPKGTSGSGANVLTF	TGTGCCAGCTCACCTAAAGGAACTAGCGGCTCTGGGGCCAACGTCCTGACTTTC
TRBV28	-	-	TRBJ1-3	CASSFRGQTSVTIYF	TGTGCCAGCAGTTTTAGGGGACAAACCTCCGTCACCATATATTTT
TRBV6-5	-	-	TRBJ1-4	CASKTIGATWEKLFF	TGTGCCAGCAAAACGATTGGGGCTACTTGGGAAAAACTGTTTTTT
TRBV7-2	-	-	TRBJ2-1	CASSLAPHNEQFF	TGTGCCAGCAGCTTAGCCCCACACAATGAGCAGTTCTTC
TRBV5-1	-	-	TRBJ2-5	CASSQSDAQETQYF	TGCGCCAGCAGCCAGAGCGACGCCCAAGAGACCCAGTACTTC